This TCR beta chain was captured in a study of cytomegalovirus exposure and HLA in healthy donors. Overall study: Drawn from HLA-typed donors, approximately 86 million unique TCRs were held in an early data release.

Both 60 Vbeta primers and 13 Jbeta primers went into the PCR. The repertoire was sequenced with immunoSEQ multiplex PCR; TCRdb's copy has only in-frame clones and lacks some. Its table records about 75,000 clones. About this clone itself: Its specificity is not known.

The CDR3 contains 15 residues. Per the germline V gene, CDR1 is MDHEN and CDR2 is SYDVKM. V dropped 10 bases and J dropped 4; count of bases not matched to a gene: 11. Overall study results and limits: A later analysis appeared to link common viral pathogens to several of the most significant clusters.

The study sampled nominally healthy donors, though unrecorded immune exposures were likely. This rearrangement joins TRBV28 to TRBJ2-1; 9 nucleotides agree with TRBD1. This clonotype was sampled from a man aged 35 to 55 in good health and CMV-seronegative. Sequencing was carried out using PBMCs. The CDR3 protein is CATNTAGTGYNEQFF. The CDR3 DNA reads as TGTGCCACCAACACCGCCGGGACAGGGTACAATGAGCAGTTCTTC.